Described below is a single T cell receptor beta chain sequence and its context. Antigen unknown. This specimen comes from a study of beta chain features in type 1 diabetes. About the research overall: Healthy donors, compared against patients, showed similar age, gender and cell yields. The study's findings and limits: Compared with healthy donors, patients appeared to share more similar naive, central memory and regulatory TCRB repertoires.

The CDR3 is 14 residues long. V lost 6 bases and J 5 bases, leaving 16 bases between the germline ends. Germline V gene lookup returns CDR1 MNHNY and CDR2 SVGAGI (reference sequence). The investigators reverse transcribed all of the isolated RNA, so they sequenced expressed TCRB transcripts. TCRdb's copy holds only in-frame clones and misses some; the assay was immunoSEQ multiplex PCR. The data hold 110,000 or so clones, with under 40% observed a single time. The origin of this receptor is a woman aged 18 to 35 in good health. Input material: stem cell memory CD4+ T cells from blood. The chain is built from TRBV6-6 and TRBJ1-2, with D possibly TRBD1 on 6 matching bases. The CDR3: CASSPQQGYYGYTF. CDR3 nucleotides: TGTGCCAGCAGCCCTCAACAGGGATATTATGGCTACACCTTC.